The 12 T cell receptor beta chains presented below share a single source sample, sequenced in a study of response to subunit inactivated influenza vaccine. TCRdb re-called the RT-PCR reads with MiXCR, one entry per CDR3 protein. The sample contains roughly 650,000 distinct CDR3 sequences, less than 20% of which appear only once. The material sequenced was PBMCs from blood, taken approximately 13 days after vaccination. These receptors were taken from a man in his fifties who received an inactivated influenza vaccine.

V usage is TRBV12-3 or TRBV12-4 and J usage is TRBJ1-6, with D possibly TRBD1 on 6 matching bases. The CDR3 is 14 amino acids. V was trimmed by 5 bases and J by 9 bases, leaving 14 bases between them. Written as DNA, the CDR3 is TGTGCCAGCAGTCGGGCAGGGGAACGTTCACCCCTCCACTTT. Its translation is CASSRAGERSPLHF.

The table lists this clonotype with a few counts. The chain couples TRBV27 to TRBJ1-1; the D gene is possibly TRBD1 (5 bases). There are 14 residues in the CDR3. V lost 3 bases and J lost 1, with 9 bases in between. CDR1 is MNHEY, CDR2 SMNVEV, per germline (reference sequence). CDR3 in amino acids: CASSLIGGNTEAFF. For the CDR3, the DNA is TGTGCCAGCAGTTTGATTGGGGGGAACACTGAAGCTTTCTTT.

The chain couples TRBV14 to TRBJ1-2, with D hard to call. Deletions cut 2 bases from V and 8 bases from J, with 12 bases between. Germline V gene sequence: CDR1 SGHDN, CDR2 FVKESK. The CDR3 extends over 13 amino acids. CDR3 sequence: CASSQFAWGGYTF. The CDR3 DNA reads TGTGCCAGCAGCCAATTCGCCTGGGGAGGCTACACCTTC.

This clonotype has more than one count but fewer than ten. As DNA, the CDR3 is TGTGCCAGCAGCGTAGATGGTGGGGCCACCTACGAGCAGTACTTC. Translating gives CASSVDGGATYEQYF. The genes are TRBV9 and TRBJ2-7, with TRBD1 as a possible D gene (5 bases). The CDR3 sequence is 15 residues long. Trimming pared 0 bases from V and 2 bases from J, leaving 12 bases between. The V gene's germline CDR1 is SGDLS and CDR2 YYNGEE.

The rearrangement uses TRBV7-6 and TRBJ1-1; perhaps TRBD1 as D (5 bases). Germline V gene sequence: CDR1 SGHVS, CDR2 FNYEAQ. V shed 1 base and J shed 0 bases, with 18 bases lying between them. This CDR3 region has 18 residues. In DNA form, the CDR3 reads TGTGCCAGCAGCTTAGTTTCCGGACAAGGGTACATGAACACTGAAGCTTTCTTT. Translating gives CASSLVSGQGYMNTEAFF.

This chain joins TRBV28 and TRBJ1-2; 8 bases align to TRBD1. Unmatched junction bases numbered 5, after V lost 6 bases and J lost 2 bases. Germline CDR1 is MDHEN and CDR2 is SYDVKM. This CDR3 has 14 residues. CDR3 in amino acids: CASSPTGGNYGYTF. The CDR3 DNA follows: TGTGCCAGCAGCCCTACAGGGGGAAACTATGGCTACACCTTC.

This clonotype was seen more than once but under ten times. This chain uses TRBV7-2 with TRBJ1-4; perhaps TRBD1 as D (5 bases). Trimming cost V 1 base and J 4 bases, with 7 bases left between them. Germline CDR1 reads SGHTA; CDR2 reads FQGNSA. This CDR3 has 14 residues. The CDR3 bases are TGTGCCAGCAGCTTAGGACAGATTAATGAAAAACTGTTTTTT. Its translation: CASSLGQINEKLFF. Looking up the rest from reference TRBV7-2 and TRBJ1-4 gives the full variable domain: GAGVSQSPSNKVTEKGKDVELRCDPISGHTALYWYRQSLGQGLEFLIYFQGNSAPDKSGLPSDRFSAERTGGSVSTLTIQRTQQEDSAVYLCASSLGQINEKLFFGSGTQLSVL.

The chain has TRBV4-2 and TRBJ2-7, with a possible D match to TRBD1 (6 bases). The CDR3 runs to 17 residues. Per germline, CDR1 LGHNA and CDR2 YNFKEQ. The V end lost 0 bases, the J end lost 2 bases, and 17 bases lay between the germline ends. The DNA of the CDR3 is TGTGCCAGCAGCCAAGATATCAGGGGCGGAGATACCTACGAGCAGTACTTC. Amino acid sequence: CASSQDIRGGDTYEQYF.

This clonotype was counted many times. The chain joins TRBV21-1 to TRBJ2-7. TRBV21-1 is noted as a pseudogene. The CDR3 spans 10 residues. CDR3 DNA: TGTGCCAGCGGTGCATACGAGCAGTACTTC. As protein: CASGAYEQYF.

The chain uses TRBV7-9 and TRBJ1-2; the D gene is possibly TRBD1 (6 bases). Trimming shortened V by 4 bases and J by 5 bases, and 17 bases separated the two germline ends. This CDR3 is built from 15 residues. Germline assignment: CDR1 SEHNR and CDR2 FQNEAQ (reference sequence). DNA for the CDR3: TGTGCCAGCAGCTCCCGCCGGTCAGGGGCGTATGGCTACACCTTC. The encoded protein is CASSSRRSGAYGYTF.

The V call is TRBV7-8, the J call TRBJ2-1; TRBD1 agrees at 9 bases. Trimming removed 5 bases from V and 3 bases from J; junction bases left unmatched: 5. CDR3 size: 15 residues. Germline loops: CDR1 SGHVS, CDR2 FQNEAQ. CDR3 loop: CASSMGQGDYNEQFF. In nucleotides, the CDR3 is TGTGCCAGCAGCATGGGACAGGGAGACTACAATGAGCAGTTCTTC.

The table lists this clonotype with a few counts. The chain combines TRBV27 with TRBJ1-6; TRBD1 is a possible D gene (6 bases). The germline gives CDR1 MNHEY, CDR2 SMNVEV (reference sequence). Trimming shortened V by 6 bases and J by 7 bases, and 10 bases separated the two germline ends. This CDR3 contains 13 residues. The CDR3 DNA is TGTGCCAGCAGGTGGCAGGGGAATTCACCCCTCCACTTT. As protein: CASRWQGNSPLHF.